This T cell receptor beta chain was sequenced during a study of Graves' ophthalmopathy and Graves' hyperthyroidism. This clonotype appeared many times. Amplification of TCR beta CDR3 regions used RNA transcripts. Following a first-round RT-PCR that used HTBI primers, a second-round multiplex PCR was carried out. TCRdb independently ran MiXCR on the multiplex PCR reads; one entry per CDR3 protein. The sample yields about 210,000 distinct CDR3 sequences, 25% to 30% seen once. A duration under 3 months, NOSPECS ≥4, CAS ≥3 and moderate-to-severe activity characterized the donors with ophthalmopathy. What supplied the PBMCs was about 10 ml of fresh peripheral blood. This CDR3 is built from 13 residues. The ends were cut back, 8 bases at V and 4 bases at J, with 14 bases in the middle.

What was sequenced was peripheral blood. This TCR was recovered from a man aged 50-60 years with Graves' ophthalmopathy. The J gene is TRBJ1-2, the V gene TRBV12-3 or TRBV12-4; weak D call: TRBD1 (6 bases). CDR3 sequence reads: CASGPGAGYGYTF. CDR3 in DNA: TGTGCCAGCGGACCAGGGGCAGGCTATGGCTACACCTTC.